This is a list of T cell receptor beta chains from one sample in a study of early T cells in non-severe SARS-CoV-2 infection. A single record per CDR3 protein comes from TCRdb applying MiXCR to the 5' RACE reads. Here the sample spans about 53,000 distinct CDR3 sequences, about 12% being singletons. The source material was whole blood, sampled at baseline. These TCRs come from an adult who was a healthcare worker with PCR-confirmed SARS-CoV-2 infection or an uninfected control (not recorded which). The CDR3 runs from the conserved cysteine through the conserved F or W. D genes are given only for firm matches. Clone size is not always given. Where it is, it says once, few, many or a class for expanded clones.

V gene,J gene,D gene,clone size,CDR3 protein,CDR3 DNA
TRBV11-2,TRBJ1-1,.,.,CASSLGLGDSGTEAFF,TGTGCCAGCAGCCTAGGCCTCGGGGATTCGGGTACTGAAGCTTTCTTT
TRBV20-1,TRBJ1-6,.,.,CSATVQGRASPLHF,TGCAGTGCTACCGTGCAGGGTAGAGCCTCACCCCTCCACTTT
TRBV6-2/TRBV6-3,TRBJ2-1,.,few,CASRQNDRLDEQFF,TGTGCCAGCAGACAAAACGACAGGTTGGATGAGCAGTTCTTC
TRBV5-1,TRBJ1-1,.,.,CASSQEGQRPTEAFF,TGCGCCAGCAGCCAGGAAGGACAGAGGCCCACTGAAGCTTTCTTT
TRBV6-6,TRBJ2-4,.,few,CASSPDRSLAKNIQYF,TGTGCCAGCAGTCCAGACCGATCCCTAGCCAAAAACATTCAGTACTTC
TRBV11-2,TRBJ2-7,.,few,CASSPQSVRATFEQYF,TGTGCCAGCAGCCCACAATCCGTCCGAGCGACCTTTGAGCAGTACTTC
TRBV12-3/TRBV12-4,TRBJ2-7,TRBD1,.,CASRPTGSHEQYF,TGTGCCAGCAGGCCGACAGGGTCACACGAGCAGTACTTC
TRBV7-9,TRBJ2-5,.,many,CASSFSEYQETQYF,TGTGCCAGCAGCTTTTCCGAGTACCAAGAGACCCAGTACTTC
TRBV20-1,TRBJ1-4,.,.,CSASVPGRGEKLFF,TGCAGTGCTAGCGTGCCGGGGCGAGGGGAAAAACTGTTTTTT
TRBV11-2,TRBJ2-3,.,.,CASSPPRRTSTDTQYF,TGTGCCAGCAGCCCCCCCCGAAGGACTAGCACAGATACGCAGTATTTT
TRBV29-1,TRBJ2-2,.,.,CSVERLGPGELFF,TGCAGCGTTGAAAGGCTGGGCCCCGGGGAGCTGTTTTTT
TRBV11-3,TRBJ2-4,.,many,CASSPSQGPKNIQYF,TGTGCCAGCAGCCCGTCTCAGGGGCCCAAAAACATTCAGTACTTC
TRBV7-2,TRBJ2-1,TRBD2,medium-sized,CASSRTSGSGSYNEQFF,TGTGCCAGCAGTAGGACTAGCGGATCAGGCTCCTACAATGAGCAGTTCTTC
TRBV2,TRBJ1-2,.,few,CASSVGTANYGYTF,TGTGCCAGCAGTGTCGGAACTGCTAACTATGGCTACACCTTC
TRBV12-3/TRBV12-4,TRBJ1-5,TRBD1,few,CASSTTGEPQHF,TGTGCCAGCAGCACGACAGGGGAGCCCCAGCATTTT
TRBV4-2,TRBJ2-7,TRBD2,many,CASSQELAEAFYEQYF,TGTGCCAGCAGCCAAGAACTAGCGGAGGCATTCTACGAGCAGTACTTC
TRBV12-3/TRBV12-4,TRBJ1-3,TRBD1,few,CATDRGGNTIYF,TGTGCCACCGACAGGGGTGGAAACACCATATATTTT